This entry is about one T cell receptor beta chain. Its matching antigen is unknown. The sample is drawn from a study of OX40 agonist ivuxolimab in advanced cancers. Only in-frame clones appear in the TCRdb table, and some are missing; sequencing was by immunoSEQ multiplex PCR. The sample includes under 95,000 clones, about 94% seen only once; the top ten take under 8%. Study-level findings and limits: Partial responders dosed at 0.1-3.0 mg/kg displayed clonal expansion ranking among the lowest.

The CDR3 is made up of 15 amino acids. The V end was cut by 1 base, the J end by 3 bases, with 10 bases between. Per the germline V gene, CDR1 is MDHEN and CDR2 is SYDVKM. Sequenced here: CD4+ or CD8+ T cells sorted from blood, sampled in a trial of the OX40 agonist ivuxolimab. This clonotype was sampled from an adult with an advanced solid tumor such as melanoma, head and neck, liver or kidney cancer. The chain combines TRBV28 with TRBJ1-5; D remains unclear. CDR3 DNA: TGTGCCAGCAGTTTATACCGGGCATTCAATCAGCCCCAGCATTTT. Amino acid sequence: CASSLYRAFNQPQHF.